The 28 T cell receptor beta chains in this list originate from one sample, sequenced in a study of CD8 T cells in Susac syndrome (dated by TCRdb to between 2017 and 2020). The receptor library was made with the immunoSEQ multiplex PCR assay. RNA was extracted using the RNeasy kit, and roughly 0.5 to 1 ug of the RNA was reverse transcribed with random hexamers. TCRdb reanalyzed the raw reads on its own, using fastp at Q25 for trimming and MiXCR for clone calling, and kept in-frame beta chains. Each record represents a unique CDR3 protein, reported with the most common genes and DNA among its rows. This sample holds some 220,000 distinct CDR3 sequences; about 96% were observed only once. About 0.091% of the sample comes from the top ten. Material: CD4+ T cells from PBMCs. These receptors were taken from a human donor with multiple sclerosis.

This chain links TRBV20-1 with TRBJ1-5; 7 bases are a match to TRBD1. Trimming removed 5 bases from V and 7 bases from J; junction bases left unmatched: 8. This CDR3 has 13 amino acids. In germline, CDR1 is DFQATT, CDR2 SNEGSKA (reference sequence). The CDR3 protein is CSASRQGDQPQHF. CDR3 in DNA: TGCAGTGCTTCTAGACAGGGAGACCAGCCCCAGCATTTT.

V usage is TRBV24-1 and J usage is TRBJ2-1; D is unresolved. V was pared by 3 bases and J by 11 bases, with 13 bases between. CDR3 length: 13 amino acids. Germline V gene lookup returns CDR1 KGHDR and CDR2 SFDVKD. As DNA, the CDR3 is TGTGCCACCAGTGATCCCGGACGGTCGAAGCAGTTCTTC. Protein: CATSDPGRSKQFF.

The rearrangement uses TRBV3-1 and TRBJ1-2; TRBD1 matches at 10 bases. CDR3 size: 14 residues. V was pared by 7 bases and J by 4 bases, with 6 bases of the junction left unmatched. Germline values: CDR1 LGHDT, CDR2 YNNKEL (reference sequence). CDR3: CASTPGQGTYGYTF. CDR3 coding DNA: TGTGCCAGCACCCCGGGACAGGGGACCTATGGCTACACCTTC.

V usage is TRBV10-3 and J usage is TRBJ2-7, with 9 bases fitting TRBD2. Germline V gene data show CDR1 as ENHRY and CDR2 as SYGVKD. V dropped 11 bases and J dropped 1; count of bases not matched to a gene: 6. The CDR3 runs to 13 residues. This CDR3 reads CAGSSGRSYEQYF. The CDR3 DNA reads TGTGCCGGGTCGAGCGGGAGGTCCTACGAGCAGTACTTC.

The gene calls are TRBV14 and TRBJ1-4; the D is unclear. The CDR3 has 14 amino acids. The germline V gene encodes CDR1 SGHDN and CDR2 FVKESK. V was cut by 2 bases and J by 5 bases, with 9 bases left in between. This CDR3 is CASSQPPLNEKLFF. The CDR3 nucleotides are TGTGCCAGCAGCCAACCTCCCCTAAATGAAAAACTGTTTTTT.

This sequence joins TRBV20-1 and TRBJ2-1; a possible D gene is TRBD2 (5 bases). Germline V gives CDR1 DFQATT, CDR2 SNEGSKA (reference sequence). The CDR3 runs 11 residues. CDR3: CSARTHNEQFF. The CDR3 DNA is TGCAGCGCTCGGACTCACAATGAGCAGTTCTTC.

The gene calls are TRBV29-1 and TRBJ1-1; D remains ambiguous. The germline gives CDR1 SQVTM, CDR2 ANQGSEA. The ends were cut back, 2 bases at V and 6 bases at J, with 7 bases in the middle. This CDR3 is built from 11 residues. Written as DNA, the CDR3 is TGCAGCGTTGAACCGCAGGCTGAAGCTTTCTTT. Its protein product is CSVEPQAEAFF.

V is TRBV25-1 and J is TRBJ1-6, with D perhaps TRBD1 (5 bases). The CDR3 is 16 residues long. Germline lookup yields CDR1 MGHDK and CDR2 SYGVNS. V was pared by 4 bases and J by 6 bases, with 16 bases between. The CDR3 DNA reads as TGTGCCAGCAGTGGGGCCGCCGCGGGGGGTAATTCACCCCTCCACTTT. It codes for CASSGAAAGGNSPLHF.

The gene calls are TRBV20-1 and TRBJ2-3, with D perhaps given as TRBD1 or TRBD2 (5 bases each). Germline-derived CDR1 and CDR2 are DFQATT and SNEGSKA (reference sequence). The length of the CDR3 is 14 residues. The V end was cut by 5 bases, the J end by 4 bases, with 16 bases between. CDR3 DNA sequence: TGCAGTGCTGGATCGGGACGGGCCTCAGATACGCAGTATTTT. It specifies CSAGSGRASDTQYF.

The V and J genes are TRBV20-1 and TRBJ1-2; the match to TRBD1 covers 8 bases. The V gene's germline CDR1 is DFQATT and CDR2 SNEGSKA (reference sequence). The J segment lost 0 bases and the V segment lost 5 bases, leaving 2 bases of the junction unmatched. The CDR3 sequence is 13 residues long. This CDR3 reads CSAQDRANYGYTF. As DNA, the CDR3 is TGCAGTGCTCAGGACAGGGCTAACTATGGCTACACCTTC.

This clonotype is a singleton in its sample. CDR3 loop: CATSRREGAREQYF. The CDR3 DNA reads as TGTGCCACCAGCAGGCGTGAGGGAGCCCGGGAGCAGTACTTC. This sequence joins TRBV15 and TRBJ2-7, with a possible D match to TRBD2 (5 bases). Trimming left V 3 bases short and J 7 bases short, with 16 bases between. The CDR3 spans 14 residues. Germline-derived CDR1 and CDR2 are LNHNV and YYDKDF (reference sequence).

This clonotype was counted once. V usage is TRBV3-1 and J usage is TRBJ2-3, with 9 bases identical to TRBD2. Losses at the gene ends were 2 bases for V and 3 bases for J; bases not matched to a gene: 6. Germline V CDR1 and CDR2: LGHDT, YNNKEL (reference sequence). The length of the CDR3 is 16 residues. The CDR3 region is CASSQYSGSPTDTQYF. The DNA for the CDR3 is TGTGCCAGCAGCCAATATAGCGGGAGTCCGACAGATACGCAGTATTTT.

The V and J genes are TRBV12-3 or TRBV12-4 and TRBJ2-7; D is unclear. Trimming removed 6 bases at V and 3 bases at J, with 18 bases between. This CDR3 region has 15 residues. The CDR3 region is CASRAHGAANYEQYF. In nucleotides, the CDR3 is TGTGCCAGCAGGGCCCATGGTGCAGCAAACTACGAGCAGTACTTC.

The chain recombines TRBV10-3 with TRBJ2-4; possibly TRBD2 for D (7 bases). CDR1 ENHRY and CDR2 SYGVKD come from the germline V gene. V dropped 9 bases and J dropped 12 bases, with 12 bases sitting between them. The length of the CDR3 is 10 residues. This chain's CDR3 is CAINREGQYF. DNA for the CDR3: TGTGCCATTAACAGGGAGGGTCAGTACTTC.

The genes are TRBV4-1 and TRBJ2-5, with 8 bases fitting TRBD2. The CDR3 is 16 amino acids. Trimming at V came to 0 bases and at J to 5 bases, leaving 8 bases not matched to a gene. In germline, CDR1 is MGHRA, CDR2 YSYEKL. CDR3 loop: CASSQDLREGHETQYF. CDR3 nucleotides: TGCGCCAGCAGCCAAGATCTCCGGGAGGGCCACGAGACCCAGTACTTC.

The J gene is TRBJ2-1, the V gene TRBV30; 8 nucleotides align to TRBD2. V lost 0 bases to trimming and J lost 6 bases; unmatched junction nucleotides: 4. This CDR3 has 14 residues. The germline V gene encodes CDR1 GTSNPN and CDR2 SVGIG (reference sequence). CDR3 DNA: TGTGCCTGGAGTGTGAGCGGGAGAGCCAATGAGCAGTTCTTC. The encoded protein is CAWSVSGRANEQFF.

The rearrangement links TRBV27 to TRBJ1-2, with 8 bases that match TRBD1. This CDR3 is built from 14 residues. Looked up from germline, CDR1 is MNHEY and CDR2 is SMNVEV (reference sequence). Trimming removed 10 bases from V and 4 bases from J; junction bases left unmatched: 11. The CDR3 region is CATSPGQGAYGYTF. The CDR3 DNA is TGTGCCACCTCTCCAGGACAGGGTGCCTATGGCTACACCTTC.

The rearrangement joins TRBV24-1 to TRBJ2-3, with D maybe TRBD1 (5 bases). The CDR3 consists of 13 residues. The V and J ends lost 5 bases and 2 bases respectively, with 7 bases between them. Per germline, CDR1 KGHDR and CDR2 SFDVKD. CDR3: CATSVGATDTQYF. As DNA, the CDR3 is TGTGCCACCAGTGTAGGGGCCACAGATACGCAGTATTTT.

The V call is TRBV5-1, the J call TRBJ2-5; 10 bases line up with TRBD2. Losses at the gene ends were 3 bases for V and 5 bases for J; bases not matched to a gene: 13. CDR1 is SGHRS and CDR2 is YFSETQ in the germline V gene. This CDR3 region has 17 residues. The CDR3: CASSSGGSGRAVETQYF. The CDR3 nucleotides read TGCGCCAGCAGCTCCGGGGGGAGCGGGAGGGCCGTTGAGACCCAGTACTTC.

V is TRBV21-1 and J is TRBJ2-1; the DNA was not compared with TRBD1, the D call given in the table. TRBV21-1 is given as a pseudogene. The CDR3 contains 14 residues. The CDR3 loop reads CASSIGTAYNEQFF. DNA of the CDR3: TGTGCCAGCAGCATCGGGACAGCATACAATGAGCAGTTCTTC.

This sequence joins TRBV20-1 and TRBJ2-3; D is unclear. V shed 3 bases and J shed 2 bases, with 9 bases lying between them. Germline V CDR1 and CDR2: DFQATT, SNEGSKA (reference sequence). The length of the CDR3 is 13 residues. The CDR3 protein is CSASVAPTDTQYF. CDR3 nucleotide sequence: TGCAGTGCTAGTGTAGCTCCCACAGATACGCAGTATTTT.

The V and J genes are TRBV29-1 and TRBJ1-2, with D possibly TRBD1 on 5 matching bases. The length of the CDR3 is 12 residues. Germline CDR1 SQVTM, CDR2 ANQGSEA. Trimming left V 4 bases short and J 7 bases short, with 13 bases between. As DNA, the CDR3 is TGCAGCGTTGCCCCAGGGATTTCTGGCTACACCTTC. The encoded protein is CSVAPGISGYTF.

This chain connects TRBV20-1 to TRBJ2-3; 7 bases agree with TRBD2. V lost 6 bases, J lost 2 bases, and 8 bases stayed unmatched. The CDR3 length is 14 residues. Germline loops: CDR1 DFQATT, CDR2 SNEGSKA (reference sequence). The CDR3 nucleotides are TGCAGTGCCCCTACCGGGGGGAACACAGATACGCAGTATTTT. It is translated as CSAPTGGNTDTQYF.

The chain carries TRBV20-1 and TRBJ2-5, with D possibly TRBD1 on 5 matching bases. Germline V gene sequence: CDR1 DFQATT, CDR2 SNEGSKA (reference sequence). Deletions cut 1 base from V and 4 bases from J, with 10 bases between. The CDR3 covers 13 residues. CDR3: CSARGAGPETQYF. Written as DNA, the CDR3 is TGCAGTGCTAGAGGGGCAGGGCCAGAGACCCAGTACTTC.

This rearrangement joins TRBV3-1 to TRBJ2-3; maybe TRBD2 (5 bases). Trimming stripped 1 base from V and 4 bases from J, with 12 bases between. Germline CDR1 LGHDT, CDR2 YNNKEL (reference sequence). The CDR3 totals 15 residues. The CDR3 protein is CASSQGGHRADTQYF. CDR3 nucleotides: TGTGCCAGCAGCCAAGGCGGGCACCGAGCAGATACGCAGTATTTT.

The J gene is TRBJ2-3, the V gene TRBV7-3, with D tentatively TRBD1 or TRBD2 (5 bases each). The CDR3 covers 15 residues. Trimming removed 4 bases at V and 1 base at J, with 12 bases between. Germline CDR1 is SGHTA and CDR2 is FQGTGA. The CDR3 DNA reads TGTGCCAGCAGCTCCGGGGCTGCAGGCACAGATACGCAGTATTTT. This gives the protein CASSSGAAGTDTQYF.

This clonotype was detected once. The CDR3 loop reads CASRSGVQTGELFF. The CDR3 bases are TGTGCCAGCAGATCAGGGGTTCAGACCGGGGAGCTGTTTTTT. The chain carries TRBV27 and TRBJ2-2; perhaps TRBD1 as D (6 bases). The ends were cut back, 6 bases at V and 5 bases at J, with 13 bases in the middle. The CDR3 totals 14 residues. Looked up from germline, CDR1 is MNHEY and CDR2 is SMNVEV (reference sequence).

This sequence joins TRBV20-1 and TRBJ2-3, with D possibly called TRBD1 or TRBD2 (6 bases each). Germline assignment: CDR1 DFQATT and CDR2 SNEGSKA (reference sequence). Trimming removed 6 bases from V and 2 bases from J, with 15 bases in between. This CDR3 has 14 residues. DNA for the CDR3: TGCAGTGCCCAGGGGCGGGGAGACACAGATACGCAGTATTTT. This sequence encodes CSAQGRGDTDTQYF.